These 20 T cell receptor beta chains came from one sample sequenced in a study of shared clonotypes between healthy human individuals. Libraries were prepared by immunoSEQ multiplex PCR; TCRdb keeps only in-frame clonotypes and omits some of them. The sample consists of about 600,000 clones, roughly 98% of them appearing once. The naive CD8 population came from CD45RO-negative cells selected for CCR7, without terminally differentiated effector memory CD45RA+ cells. The sample was naive CD8+ T cells sorted from blood. All receptors come from a man younger than 45 in good health.

The chain uses TRBV5-8 and TRBJ1-5; D is ambiguous. The CDR3 has 14 residues. V lost 0 bases, J lost 9 bases, and 13 bases lay in between. From germline, CDR1 is SGHTS and CDR2 YDEGEE. CDR3 amino acids: CASSLVEDQAPQHF. DNA for the CDR3: TGTGCCAGCAGCTTGGTGGAGGACCAAGCGCCCCAGCATTTT. The full variable domain, with the rest looked up from reference TRBV5-8 and TRBJ1-5, is EAGVTQSPTHLIKTRGQQATLRCSPISGHTSVYWYQQALGLGLQFLLWYDEGEERNRGNFPPRFSGRQFPNYSSELNVNALELEDSALYLCASSLVEDQAPQHFGDGTRLSIL.

The V and J genes are TRBV27 and TRBJ2-5; D is perhaps TRBD2 (6 bases). This CDR3 spans 12 amino acids. Germline V lookup: CDR1 MNHEY, CDR2 SMNVEV (reference sequence). V shed 7 bases and J shed 5 bases, with 11 bases lying between them. The CDR3 coding sequence is TGTGCCAGCATAGGACGGGAGGAGACCCAGTACTTC. Encoded protein: CASIGREETQYF.

The V and J genes are TRBV9 and TRBJ1-1; TRBD1 is a possible D gene (5 bases). CDR1 and CDR2 (germline): SGDLS, YYNGEE. The germline V and J ends were trimmed by 3 bases and 5 bases, with 14 bases remaining between them. CDR3 length equals 14 residues. The CDR3 DNA reads as TGTGCCAGCAGCGAAGGGGCCCTAAGTACTGAAGCTTTCTTT. The encoded protein is CASSEGALSTEAFF.

This clone was picked up a small number of times. The V gene is TRBV5-5, the J gene TRBJ2-1; D gene uncertain. Germline loops: CDR1 SGHKS, CDR2 YYEKEE (reference sequence). Trimming took 0 bases from V and 10 from J, leaving 5 bases between them. The CDR3 is made up of 11 amino acids. CDR3 in amino acids: CASSLDREQFF. CDR3 nucleotides: TGTGCCAGCAGCTTGGACCGGGAGCAGTTCTTC.

The chain carries TRBV28 and TRBJ2-7; D gene uncertain. V lost 6 bases, J lost 3 bases, and 24 bases lay in between. Germline V CDR1 and CDR2: MDHEN, SYDVKM. This CDR3 is built from 17 residues. The CDR3 nucleotides read TGTGCCAGCAGCAGTCCTTATCTGGCGGAGAGGCTCTACGAGCAGTACTTC. Translated, it gives CASSSPYLAERLYEQYF.

V is TRBV5-5 and J is TRBJ2-7; D is perhaps TRBD2 (5 bases). The V and J ends lost 4 bases and 2 bases respectively, with 10 bases between them. The CDR3 runs to 13 residues. Germline V lookup: CDR1 SGHKS, CDR2 YYEKEE (reference sequence). DNA for the CDR3: TGTGCCAGCAGCCTGGGAGCTGCCTACGAGCAGTACTTC. This gives the protein CASSLGAAYEQYF.

The chain couples TRBV11-2 to TRBJ2-5; maybe TRBD1 (5 bases). The V end was cut by 1 base, the J end by 6 bases, with 15 bases between. Looked up from germline, CDR1 is SGHAT and CDR2 is FQNNGV. This CDR3 comprises 15 residues. The CDR3 nucleotides are TGTGCCAGCAGCTTAGTCGACAGCCCGGTGAAGACCCAGTACTTC. This codes for CASSLVDSPVKTQYF.

The chain joins TRBV27 to TRBJ1-2; D might be TRBD1 (5 bases). The ends were cut back, 2 bases at V and 5 bases at J, with 9 bases in the middle. Germline assignment: CDR1 MNHEY and CDR2 SMNVEV (reference sequence). This CDR3 is 13 amino acids long. CDR3 region: CASSLRQGYGYTF. The CDR3 nucleotides are TGTGCCAGCAGTTTAAGGCAGGGATATGGCTACACCTTC.

Here the CDR3 DNA reads TGTGCCAGCAGCTCCCCTAGACAGGGTGGGCCGGATACGCAGTATTTT. Translation gives CASSSPRQGGPDTQYF. V gene TRBV7-6 combines with J gene TRBJ2-3; 7 bases are shared with TRBD1. Trimming took 4 bases from V and 6 from J; bases not matched to a gene: 13. CDR3 length: 16 amino acids. Germline lookup yields CDR1 SGHVS and CDR2 FNYEAQ.

The gene calls are TRBV5-4 and TRBJ2-3, with a possible D match to TRBD2 (5 bases). The CDR3 runs to 14 residues. Germline values: CDR1 SGHNT, CDR2 YYREEE (reference sequence). With 2 bases removed from V and 2 bases from J, the gap between germline ends came to 9 bases. CDR3 sequence reads: CASSFVATTDTQYF. The CDR3 DNA reads TGTGCCAGCAGCTTTGTAGCGACCACAGATACGCAGTATTTT.

This clone was picked up one time. The chain combines TRBV7-2 with TRBJ2-7, with 8 nucleotides matching TRBD2. This CDR3 has 14 residues. Germline-derived CDR1 and CDR2 are SGHTA and FQGNSA. The V gene end was trimmed by 7 bases and the J gene end by 3 bases; junction bases not matched to a gene: 8. DNA for the CDR3: TGTGCCAGCAACCGGGAGGGTAGTAGCTACGAGCAGTACTTC. Amino acids: CASNREGSSYEQYF.

Details on this clone: In the same sample, other DNA sequences code for this CDR3. The chain recombines TRBV9 with TRBJ1-2; no clear D gene. CDR3 length: 12 amino acids. The ends were cut back, 3 bases at V and 4 bases at J, with 7 bases in the middle. Germline values: CDR1 SGDLS, CDR2 YYNGEE. CDR3 residues: CASSARAYGYTF. CDR3 bases: TGTGCCAGCAGCGCACGGGCCTATGGCTACACCTTC.

The chain employs TRBV19 and TRBJ1-4; the D is unclear. The CDR3 spans 14 residues. Germline V lookup: CDR1 LNHDA, CDR2 SQIVND (reference sequence). V was clipped by 5 bases and J by 5 bases, with 12 bases between them. This CDR3 is CASSSRMGNEKLFF. The CDR3 nucleotides are TGTGCCAGTAGTTCCCGCATGGGCAATGAAAAACTGTTTTTT.

This chain joins TRBV4-1 and TRBJ2-1; D is possibly TRBD2 (6 bases). The CDR3 consists of 18 residues. Trimming pared 0 bases from V and 0 bases from J, leaving 15 bases between. Germline loops: CDR1 MGHRA, CDR2 YSYEKL. This chain's CDR3 is CASSQEGGGRSSYNEQFF. CDR3 coding DNA: TGCGCCAGCAGCCAAGAGGGGGGAGGCAGGAGCTCCTACAATGAGCAGTTCTTC.

The rearrangement uses TRBV5-6 and TRBJ2-7, with 10 bases identical to TRBD1. J was trimmed by 2 bases and V by 3 bases; bases with no gene match: 2. The CDR3 is made up of 14 amino acids. Germline V gene sequence: CDR1 SGHDT, CDR2 YYEEEE. The CDR3 nucleotides read TGTGCCAGCAGCTCCGGACAGGGGGCCTACGAGCAGTACTTC. The encoded protein is CASSSGQGAYEQYF.

The chain has TRBV5-4 and TRBJ2-2, with D possibly being TRBD1 (5 bases). Trimming pared 3 bases from V and 3 bases from J, leaving 15 bases between. CDR1 and CDR2 (germline): SGHNT, YYREEE (reference sequence). The length of the CDR3 is 16 residues. The DNA for the CDR3 is TGTGCCAGCAGCTCGTGGAGTCAGGGATACACCGGGGAGCTGTTTTTT. It is translated as CASSSWSQGYTGELFF. Full variable domain (remainder filled in from reference TRBV5-4 and TRBJ2-2): ETGVTQSPTHLIKTRGQQVTLRCSSQSGHNTVSWYQQALGQGPQFIFQYYREEENGRGNFPPRFSGLQFPNYSSELNVNALELDDSALYLCASSSWSQGYTGELFFGEGSRLTVL.

For this clone: One end of the junction does not line up with germline, which may come from a read error. The chain couples TRBV23-1 to TRBJ1-1; 7 nucleotides line up with TRBD1. TRBV23-1 is reported as an ORF; its role is uncertain. The CDR3 loop spans 16 amino acids. CDR3 sequence (DNA): TGCGCCAGCAGTCAAGGCCCTTATCAAGGGGGCGGCCCGCTTGTGTTT. Translation gives CASSQGPYQGGGPLVF.

J is TRBJ2-1 and V is TRBV18; 13 bases are shared with TRBD2. The CDR3 has 16 residues. With V trimmed by 6 bases and J by 6 bases, 8 bases remained unmatched. Germline-derived CDR1 and CDR2 are KGHSH and LQKENI. The DNA for the CDR3 is TGTGCCAGCTCTCCGGGACTAGCGGGATACCCCAATGAGCAGTTCTTC. It specifies CASSPGLAGYPNEQFF. The full variable domain, rest sourced from reference TRBV18 and TRBJ2-1, is NAGVMQNPRHLVRRRGQEARLRCSPMKGHSHVYWYRQLPEEGLKFMVYLQKENIIDESGMPKERFSAEFPKEGPSILRIQQVVRGDSAAYFCASSPGLAGYPNEQFFGPGTRLTVL.

The chain is built from TRBV6-6 and TRBJ1-5; perhaps TRBD1 as D (6 bases). CDR1 and CDR2 (germline): MNHNY, SVGAGI (reference sequence). The V and J ends lost 5 bases and 5 bases respectively, with 19 bases between them. The CDR3 is made up of 16 amino acids. CDR3 sequence: CASSKSTGMGDQPQHF. In DNA, the CDR3 is TGTGCCAGCAGTAAATCAACAGGGATGGGCGATCAGCCCCAGCATTTT.

This sequence joins TRBV9 and TRBJ2-7, with TRBD2 identical over 9 bases. Trimming at V came to 0 bases and at J to 0 bases, leaving 10 bases not matched to a gene. The CDR3 is 18 residues long. Germline values: CDR1 SGDLS, CDR2 YYNGEE. The CDR3 DNA is TGTGCCAGCAGCGTAGGGTTTAGCGGGAGCCTGAGCTCCTACGAGCAGTACTTC. Its protein is CASSVGFSGSLSSYEQYF. Variable domain in full (rest from reference TRBV9 and TRBJ2-7): DSGVTQTPKHLITATGQRVTLRCSPRSGDLSVYWYQQSLDQGLQFLIQYYNGEERAKGNILERFSAQQFPDLHSELNLSSLELGDSALYFCASSVGFSGSLSSYEQYFGPGTRLTVT.